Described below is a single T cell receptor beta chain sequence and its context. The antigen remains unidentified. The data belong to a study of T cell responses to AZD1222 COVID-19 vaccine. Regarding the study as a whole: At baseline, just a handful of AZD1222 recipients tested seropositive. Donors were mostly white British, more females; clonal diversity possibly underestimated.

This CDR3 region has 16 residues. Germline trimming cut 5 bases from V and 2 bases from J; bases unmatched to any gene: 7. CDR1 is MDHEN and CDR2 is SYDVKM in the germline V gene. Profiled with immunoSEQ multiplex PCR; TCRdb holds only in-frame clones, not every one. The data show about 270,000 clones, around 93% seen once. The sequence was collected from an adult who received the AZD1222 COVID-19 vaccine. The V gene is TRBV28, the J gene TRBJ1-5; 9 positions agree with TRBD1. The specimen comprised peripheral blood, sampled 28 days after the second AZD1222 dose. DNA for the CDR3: TGTGCCAGCAGTGACCCAACAGGGGGCGGCAATCAGCCCCAGCATTTT. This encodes CASSDPTGGGNQPQHF.